The rows below give T cell receptor beta chains drawn from one sample of a study of shared clonotypes between healthy human individuals. Measured with immunoSEQ multiplex PCR; TCRdb has only the in-frame clones, and not every one. The sample holds around 2,000,000 clones, around 96% seen once. Material: naive CD8+ T cells sorted from blood. These TCRs come from a young man in good health. The CDR3 runs from the conserved cysteine through the conserved F or W. D genes are given only for firm matches. Only some rows state a clone size, as once, few, many or a class for expanded clones.

j_gene,d_gene,v_gene,abundance,CDR3aa,CDR3nt
TRBJ2-1,-,TRBV25-1,-,CASRGGGGSIVDEQFF,TGTGCCAGCAGAGGGGGGGGAGGCTCGATAGTGGATGAGCAGTTCTTC
TRBJ2-7,TRBD2,TRBV9,-,CASSVGAGGTSYEQYF,TGTGCCAGCAGCGTAGGGGCGGGAGGGACCTCCTACGAGCAGTACTTC
TRBJ1-5,TRBD1,TRBV28,-,CASSLQGGNQPQHF,TGTGCCAGCAGCCTACAGGGGGGCAATCAGCCCCAGCATTTT
TRBJ1-5,-,TRBV28,few,CASRSGDQLGDQPQHF,TGTGCCAGCAGGTCCGGGGACCAACTAGGGGATCAGCCCCAGCATTTT
TRBJ1-2,TRBD1,TRBV6-1,-,CASSETLFRGTAQDTF,TGTGCCAGCAGTGAAACCCTATTCAGGGGGACGGCCCAGGACACCTTC
TRBJ2-2,-,TRBV30,-,CALSRGRLFF,TGTGCCCTCAGTAGGGGAAGGCTGTTTTTT
TRBJ1-3,-,TRBV6-1,-,CAVVGNTIYF,TGTGCGGTGGTTGGAAACACCATATATTTT
TRBJ1-5,-,TRBV4-1,-,CASSQDNWSSSPQHF,TGCGCCAGCAGCCAAGACAACTGGAGTTCTTCGCCCCAGCATTTT
TRBJ2-3,-,TRBV6-6,-,CASSWNSGLQDTQYF,TGTGCCAGCAGTTGGAATTCGGGACTTCAAGATACGCAGTATTTT
TRBJ1-1,-,TRBV19,-,CASSIVGGTEAFF,TGTGCCAGTAGTATAGTTGGGGGAACTGAAGCTTTCTTT
TRBJ2-1,TRBD2,TRBV7-9,-,CASSLEGTSSINEQFF,TGTGCCAGCAGCTTAGAGGGGACTAGCAGCATCAATGAGCAGTTCTTC
TRBJ2-1,TRBD2,TRBV6-6,-,CASSLQTSGTSNEQFF,TGTGCCAGCAGTCTCCAGACTAGCGGGACCTCCAATGAGCAGTTCTTC
TRBJ2-1,-,TRBV11-1,once,CASSFRQDYSYNEQFF,TGTGCCAGCAGCTTTAGACAGGATTACTCCTACAATGAGCAGTTCTTC
TRBJ2-7,-,TRBV27,once,CASSPGSTYEQYF,TGTGCCAGCAGCCCCGGAAGTACCTACGAGCAGTACTTC
TRBJ1-5,-,TRBV27,-,CASSLVAPIESNQPQHF,TGTGCCAGCAGTTTGGTCGCCCCCATTGAAAGCAATCAGCCCCAGCATTTT
TRBJ2-7,TRBD1,TRBV11-2,-,CASSFTGTGFYEQYF,TGTGCCAGCAGCTTTACCGGGACAGGGTTCTACGAGCAGTACTTC
TRBJ1-5,TRBD1,TRBV19,-,CASSSRGTKPQHF,TGTGCCAGTAGTTCCAGGGGGACAAAGCCCCAGCATTTT
TRBJ2-1,-,TRBV21-1,-,CADSFVNEQFF,TGTGCGGACTCATTCGTTAATGAGCAGTTCTTC
TRBJ1-2,-,TRBV7-2,few,CASSMTSYGYTF,TGTGCCAGCAGCATGACAAGCTATGGCTACACCTTC
TRBJ2-3,TRBD2,TRBV11-1,-,CASSLLAGGTDTQYF,TGTGCCAGCAGCTTACTAGCGGGGGGCACAGATACGCAGTATTTT
TRBJ2-7,-,TRBV27,-,CASSWPGSYEQYF,TGTGCCAGCAGTTGGCCCGGCTCCTACGAGCAGTACTTC
TRBJ2-7,-,TRBV13,-,CASSLGGASRLF,TGTGCCAGCAGCTTAGGCGGGGCCAGCAGACTCTTC
TRBJ2-1,-,TRBV9,-,CASSYSFSSYNEQFF,TGTGCCAGCAGCTACAGCTTTTCCTCCTACAATGAGCAGTTCTTC
TRBJ2-7,TRBD1,TRBV10-3,-,CAISESGTGTGAVYEQYF,TGTGCCATCAGTGAGTCTGGGACCGGGACAGGGGCGGTCTACGAGCAGTACTTC
TRBJ1-4,-,TRBV2,-,CASSQWGQNEKLFF,TGTGCCAGCAGTCAATGGGGGCAGAATGAAAAACTGTTTTTT
TRBJ2-1,-,TRBV29-1,-,CSVEIYNEQFF,TGCAGCGTTGAAATTTACAATGAGCAGTTCTTC
TRBJ2-7,TRBD1,TRBV6-6,-,CASTSGQGTYEQYF,TGTGCCAGCACCTCGGGACAGGGGACCTACGAGCAGTACTTC
TRBJ2-7,-,TRBV27,-,CASSLSPYPDEQYF,TGTGCCAGCAGTTTATCACCCTATCCCGACGAGCAGTACTTC
TRBJ1-6,-,TRBV7-6,-,CASSPTDSAYNSPLHF,TGTGCCAGCAGCCCGACAGACTCGGCCTATAATTCACCCCTCCACTTT
TRBJ2-7,TRBD1,TRBV6-1,-,CASSGRTGYYEQYF,TGTGCCAGCAGTGGGCGGACAGGGTACTACGAGCAGTACTTC
TRBJ2-7,TRBD1,TRBV6-5,-,CASSFTGGIYEQYF,TGTGCCAGCAGTTTCACAGGGGGTATTTACGAGCAGTACTTC
TRBJ2-7,-,TRBV7-6,-,CASSLKVSWDEQYF,TGTGCCAGCAGCTTGAAGGTCTCCTGGGACGAGCAGTACTTC
TRBJ2-7,-,TRBV5-1,-,CASSLSSSYEQYF,TGCGCCAGCAGCTTGTCTTCGTCCTACGAGCAGTACTTC
TRBJ2-7,-,TRBV4-1,-,CASSQDLGSTYEQYF,TGCGCCAGCAGCCAGGACTTGGGGTCGACCTACGAGCAGTACTTC
TRBJ2-7,TRBD2,TRBV4-1,-,CASSPGLAWYEQYF,TGCGCCAGCAGCCCGGGACTAGCGTGGTACGAGCAGTACTTC
TRBJ2-3,TRBD1,TRBV10-2,-,CASSEPGTGLDTQYF,TGCGCCAGCAGTGAGCCCGGGACAGGGTTAGATACGCAGTATTTT
TRBJ2-4,-,TRBV4-1,-,CASSQGGGQYF,TGCGCCAGCAGCCAAGGGGGGGGCCAGTACTTC
TRBJ2-4,-,TRBV29-1,-,CSVPQGNIQYF,TGCAGCGTTCCCCAGGGGAACATTCAGTACTTC
TRBJ1-4,-,TRBV5-3,-,CARSGPGAVDEKLFF,TGTGCCAGAAGCGGGCCGGGAGCCGTAGATGAAAAACTGTTTTTT
TRBJ1-1,TRBD1,TRBV6-1,-,CASSEATGIDTEAFF,TGTGCCAGCAGTGAAGCGACAGGGATCGACACTGAAGCTTTCTTT
TRBJ2-7,-,TRBV6-5,-,CASSTDGAYEQYF,TGTGCCAGCAGTACGGACGGAGCCTACGAGCAGTACTTC
TRBJ1-2,-,TRBV5-6,-,CASSLEAVPYGYTF,TGTGCCAGCAGCTTGGAGGCGGTCCCCTATGGCTACACCTTC
TRBJ2-2,TRBD1,TRBV2,-,CASHEGQGARTGELFF,TGTGCCAGTCATGAAGGGCAGGGGGCGAGGACCGGGGAGCTGTTTTTT
TRBJ2-3,-,TRBV7-8,-,CASRLSWAHTDTQYF,TGTGCCAGCCGACTAAGCTGGGCCCATACAGATACGCAGTATTTT
TRBJ1-1,TRBD1,TRBV7-6,-,CASSAGTVTEAFF,TGTGCCAGCAGCGCCGGGACAGTCACTGAAGCTTTCTTT
TRBJ2-7,-,TRBV7-7,-,CASSFGPNYEQYF,TGTGCTAGCAGCTTTGGCCCAAATTACGAGCAGTACTTC
TRBJ2-7,-,TRBV2,-,CASSGYGVPYEQYF,TGTGCCAGCAGTGGATACGGGGTCCCCTACGAGCAGTACTTC